This T cell receptor beta chain was identified in a study of spatial heterogeneity in lung cancer. Looking at the study overall: The library had UMIs, and each TCR and UMI pair averaged more than ten raw reads. Study-wide findings and caveats: Tumoral mutation counts were tracked by counts of expanded intratumoral alpha and beta TCRs. The estimate shows that only approximately 7% of tumor T cells were covered for alpha and 12% to 15% for beta chains.

Germline CDR1 MNHEY, CDR2 SMNVEV (reference sequence). This CDR3 spans 14 amino acids. V was clipped by 4 bases and J by 5 bases, with 14 bases between them. The sample's time point: sample taken at primary tumor resection. The input material, whole RNA from tumor, nontumor lung or frozen PBMC, was sequenced unsorted. In this sample, this clonotype turned up a few times. Its antigen remains unidentified. Unique molecular identifiers, one per molecule, were present on every TCR cDNA molecule. TCRdb reprocessed the 5' RACE reads via MiXCR and lists one record per CDR3 protein. The sample gives 4,000 to 6,000 distinct CDR3 sequences, over 8% of which show up once; over 25% is in the top ten.

The receptor was derived from a female donor with early-stage non-small cell lung cancer. The chain couples TRBV27 to TRBJ2-5, with D perhaps being TRBD1 or TRBD2 (5 bases each). Sequencing used lung tumor tissue, obtained at surgery. CDR3 loop: CASSSGQRGETQYF. Here the CDR3 DNA reads TGTGCCAGCAGTTCTGGACAACGAGGGGAGACCCAGTACTTC.